The 15 T cell receptor beta chains below all came from one sample that was sequenced in a study of blood T cell repertoires in COVID-19. Using immunoSEQ multiplex PCR, the repertoire was profiled, and TCRdb retains in-frame clones only, with some absent. The table shows over 100,000 clones, with 82% occurring only once. Sequenced: peripheral blood. The receptors come from a man in his 70s with acute or convalescent COVID-19.

About this clone: Germline and junction disagree at one end, which may indicate a read error. This chain connects TRBV9 to TRBJ1-2; possibly TRBD1 for D (5 bases). Germline CDR1 reads SGDLS; CDR2 reads YYNGEE. The CDR3 totals 15 residues. The DNA for the CDR3 is TGTGCCAGCAGCTCAAATGCGGGGACTGGGCCCCTCTTCGCCTTC. As protein: CASSSNAGTGPLFAF. Full variable domain (rest looked up from reference TRBV9 and TRBJ1-2): DSGVTQTPKHLITATGQRVTLRCSPRSGDLSVYWYQQSLDQGLQFLIQYYNGEERAKGNILERFSAQQFPDLHSELNLSSLELGDSALYFCASSSNAGTGPLFAFGSGTRLTVV.

This chain connects TRBV28 to TRBJ1-1, with D unresolved. Germline loops: CDR1 MDHEN, CDR2 SYDVKM. The germline V and J ends were trimmed by 7 bases and 6 bases, with 9 bases remaining between them. The CDR3 loop spans 11 amino acids. CDR3 sequence (DNA): TGTGCCAGCACCTATCTGTCTGAAGCTTTCTTT. It specifies CASTYLSEAFF.

The chain carries TRBV28 and TRBJ1-2, with D perhaps matching TRBD1 (6 bases). The CDR3 runs to 16 residues. Per the germline V gene, CDR1 is MDHEN and CDR2 is SYDVKM. The V gene lost 7 bases and the J gene lost 4 bases, with 22 bases spanning the gap. The CDR3 coding sequence is TGTGCCAGCACCTCTCTTGGGGAAGGGGGTAGCTATGGCTACACCTTC. The encoded protein is CASTSLGEGGSYGYTF.

The chain uses TRBV28 and TRBJ1-1; D gene uncertain. This CDR3 contains 15 residues. Germline values: CDR1 MDHEN, CDR2 SYDVKM. Deletions cut 7 bases from V and 2 bases from J, with 17 bases between. In DNA, the CDR3 is TGTGCCAGCACCCTAGGAGGTCGCTTAAACACTGAAGCTTTCTTT. It yields the protein CASTLGGRLNTEAFF.

This clone turned up a few times. The rearrangement joins TRBV29-1 to TRBJ2-7; 7 positions match TRBD1. This CDR3 contains 15 residues. CDR1 is SQVTM, CDR2 ANQGSEA, per germline. V shed 6 bases, J shed 4 bases, and the junction held 15 bases outside the gene matches. The CDR3 spells CSVETGVSFPYEQYF. CDR3 sequence (DNA): TGCAGCGTGGAAACAGGGGTTTCCTTCCCTTACGAGCAGTACTTC.

The V and J genes are TRBV19 and TRBJ2-1; 8 nucleotides agree with TRBD2. Germline loops: CDR1 LNHDA, CDR2 SQIVND (reference sequence). The junction had 13 bases not matched to a gene; V was cut back by 5 bases and J by 7 bases. This CDR3 is 16 amino acids long. CDR3 bases: TGTGCCAGTAGTCCACGTGGGACCCCGGGGGGGAATGAGCAGTTCTTC. Protein: CASSPRGTPGGNEQFF.

The V and J genes are TRBV3-1 (or the pseudogene TRBV3-2) and TRBJ2-5; D unresolved. The V gene's germline CDR1 is LGHDT and CDR2 YNNKEL (reference sequence). The CDR3 consists of 12 residues. The V end was cut by 1 base, the J end by 6 bases, with 6 bases between. As DNA, the CDR3 is TGTGCCAGCAGCCAAGCTCGTCAGACCCAGTACTTC. Amino acids: CASSQARQTQYF.

In this sample, this clone turned up once. This chain joins TRBV18 and TRBJ1-6; 9 bases fit TRBD1. Germline trimming cut 6 bases from V and 9 bases from J; bases unmatched to any gene: 6. Per the germline V gene, CDR1 is KGHSH and CDR2 is LQKENI. This CDR3 is built from 14 residues. CDR3 region: CASSPGTGFSPLHF. The CDR3 DNA is TGTGCCAGCTCTCCCGGGACAGGGTTTTCACCCCTCCACTTT.

This clone was detected only once. The chain joins TRBV28 to TRBJ1-5, with D possibly being TRBD1 (6 bases). The CDR3 covers 14 residues. CDR1 and CDR2 from the germline V gene are MDHEN and SYDVKM. V was cut by 5 bases and J by 6 bases, with 14 bases left in between. The CDR3 DNA follows: TGTGCCAGCAGTACCCAGGGGATGGGTCAGCCCCAGCATTTT. Translated, it gives CASSTQGMGQPQHF.

The V gene is TRBV6-6, the J gene TRBJ2-7, with 9 bases identical to TRBD1. Germline loops: CDR1 MNHNY, CDR2 SVGAGI (reference sequence). V trimming: 0 bases; J trimming: 3 bases; junction bases outside the gene matches: 6. The CDR3 spans 16 residues. CDR3 DNA: TGTGCCAGCAGTTACTCTGACAGGGGGTCCCTCTACGAGCAGTACTTC. Protein sequence: CASSYSDRGSLYEQYF.

The V call is TRBV10-1, the J call TRBJ2-1, with unresolved D. This CDR3 has 15 residues. Between the trimmed V and J ends, which lost 6 bases and 4 bases, there was a span of 16 bases. Germline values: CDR1 WNHNN, CDR2 SYGVQD (reference sequence). The CDR3, as DNA: TGCGCCAGCAGCGGTGGCGGATTAGGTTACAATGAGCAGTTCTTC. This sequence encodes CASSGGGLGYNEQFF.

The sample holds a few counts of this clone. This chain links TRBV28 with TRBJ1-6, with TRBD1 as a possible D gene (5 bases). Per germline, CDR1 MDHEN and CDR2 SYDVKM. This CDR3 region has 18 residues. Trimming left V 1 base short and J 10 bases short, with 23 bases between. This chain's CDR3 is CASSLLAGTQRARSPLHF. CDR3 bases: TGTGCCAGCAGTTTATTGGCCGGGACTCAAAGGGCTAGGTCACCCCTCCACTTT.

This clone came up once. V usage is TRBV5-4 and J usage is TRBJ1-5; perhaps TRBD1 as D (5 bases). CDR3 size: 16 residues. Trimming stripped 5 bases from V and 1 base from J, with 16 bases between. The germline CDR1 and CDR2 sequences are SGHNT and YYREEE (reference sequence). CDR3: CASRPVSGLSNQPQHF. The CDR3 coding sequence is TGTGCCAGCAGGCCCGTTTCGGGACTGAGCAATCAGCCCCAGCATTTT.

The rearrangement links TRBV5-1 to TRBJ2-3; 11 bases map to TRBD2. Germline V CDR1 and CDR2: SGHRS, YFSETQ. The J segment lost 10 bases and the V segment lost 4 bases, leaving 14 bases of the junction unmatched. The CDR3 totals 16 residues. CDR3 sequence: CASSPPLAGGASPQYF. The CDR3 DNA reads as TGCGCCAGCAGCCCCCCATTAGCGGGAGGGGCCTCGCCGCAGTATTTT.

V and J are TRBV2 and TRBJ2-7, with D perhaps TRBD1 (8 bases). V was shortened by 7 bases and J by 5 bases, with 18 bases between the two germline ends. Germline CDR1 reads SNHLY; CDR2 reads FYNNEI. This CDR3 region has 14 residues. CDR3 nucleotide sequence: TGTGCCAGCATTCAACAGGGGGGGGGCCACGAGCAGTACTTC. Protein: CASIQQGGGHEQYF.